This T cell receptor (beta chain) was recovered during a study of control samples from healthy donors and cancer patients. Produced via immunoSEQ multiplex PCR; TCRdb's table is partial and in-frame only. The table has about 130,000 clones, about 88% seen once. This CDR3 spans 14 amino acids. CDR1 LGHNA and CDR2 YSLEER come from the germline V gene. The V gene lost 4 bases and the J gene lost 1 base, with 9 bases spanning the gap. This receptor was identified in a man aged 18 to 29 in good health. The rearrangement joins TRBV4-3 to TRBJ2-3, with D tentatively TRBD1 or TRBD2 (5 bases each). The source material was blood. The CDR3 here is CASSPWDGTDTQYF. CDR3 DNA: TGCGCCAGCAGCCCTTGGGACGGCACAGATACGCAGTATTTT.